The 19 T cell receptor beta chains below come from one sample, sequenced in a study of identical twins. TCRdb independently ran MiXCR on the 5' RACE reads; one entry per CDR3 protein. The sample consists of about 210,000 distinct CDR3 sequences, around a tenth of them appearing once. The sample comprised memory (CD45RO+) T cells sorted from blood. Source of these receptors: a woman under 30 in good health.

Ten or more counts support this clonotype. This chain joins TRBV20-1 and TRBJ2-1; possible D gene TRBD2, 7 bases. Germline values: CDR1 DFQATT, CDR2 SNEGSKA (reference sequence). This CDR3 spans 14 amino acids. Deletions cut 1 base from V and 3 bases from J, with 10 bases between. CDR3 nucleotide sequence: TGCAGTGCTAGAGGGGGGGGCTACTACAATGAGCAGTTCTTC. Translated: CSARGGGYYNEQFF.

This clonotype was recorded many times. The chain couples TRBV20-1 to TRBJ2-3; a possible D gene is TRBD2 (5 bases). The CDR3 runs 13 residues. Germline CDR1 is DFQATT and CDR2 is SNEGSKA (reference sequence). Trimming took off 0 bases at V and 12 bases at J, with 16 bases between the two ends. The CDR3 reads CSARDYRDVRQYF. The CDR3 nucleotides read TGCAGTGCTAGAGATTACCGGGATGTAAGACAGTATTTT.

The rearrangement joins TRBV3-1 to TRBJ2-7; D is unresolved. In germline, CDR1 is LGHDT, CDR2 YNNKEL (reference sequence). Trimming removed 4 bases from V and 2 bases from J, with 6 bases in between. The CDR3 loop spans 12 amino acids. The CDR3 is CASSPHPYEQYF. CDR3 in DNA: TGTGCCAGCAGCCCCCACCCCTACGAGCAGTACTTC.

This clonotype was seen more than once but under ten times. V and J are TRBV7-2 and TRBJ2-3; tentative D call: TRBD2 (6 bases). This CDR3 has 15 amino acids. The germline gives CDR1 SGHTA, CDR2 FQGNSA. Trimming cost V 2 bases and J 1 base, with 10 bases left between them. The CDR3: CASSLKAGRTDTQYF. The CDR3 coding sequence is TGTGCCAGCAGCTTAAAGGCGGGGCGCACAGATACGCAGTATTTT.

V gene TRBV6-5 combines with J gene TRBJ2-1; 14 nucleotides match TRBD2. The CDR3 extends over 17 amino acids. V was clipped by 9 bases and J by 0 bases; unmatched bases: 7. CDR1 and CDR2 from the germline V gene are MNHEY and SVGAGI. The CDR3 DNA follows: TGTGCCAGTCGACTAGCGGGAGGGCCTGGCTCCTACAATGAGCAGTTCTTC. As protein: CASRLAGGPGSYNEQFF.

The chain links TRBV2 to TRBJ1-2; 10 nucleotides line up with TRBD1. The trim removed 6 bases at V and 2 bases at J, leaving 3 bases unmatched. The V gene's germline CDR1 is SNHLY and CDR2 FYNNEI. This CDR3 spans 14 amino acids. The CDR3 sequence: CASRRTGGNYGYTF. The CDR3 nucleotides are TGTGCCAGCAGACGGACAGGGGGGAACTATGGCTACACCTTC.

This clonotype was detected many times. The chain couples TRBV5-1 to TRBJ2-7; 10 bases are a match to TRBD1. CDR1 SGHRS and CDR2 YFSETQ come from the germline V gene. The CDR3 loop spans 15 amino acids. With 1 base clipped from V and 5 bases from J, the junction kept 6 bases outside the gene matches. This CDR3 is CASSLTGTGVDEQYF. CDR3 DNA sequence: TGCGCCAGCAGCTTGACCGGGACAGGGGTCGACGAGCAGTACTTC.

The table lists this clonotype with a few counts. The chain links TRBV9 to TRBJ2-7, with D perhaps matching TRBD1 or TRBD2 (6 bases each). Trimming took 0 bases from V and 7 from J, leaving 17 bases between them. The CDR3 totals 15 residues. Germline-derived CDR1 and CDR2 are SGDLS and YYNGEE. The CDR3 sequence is CASSVDPGALKEQYF. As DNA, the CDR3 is TGTGCCAGCAGCGTAGATCCGGGGGCCCTGAAAGAGCAGTACTTC.

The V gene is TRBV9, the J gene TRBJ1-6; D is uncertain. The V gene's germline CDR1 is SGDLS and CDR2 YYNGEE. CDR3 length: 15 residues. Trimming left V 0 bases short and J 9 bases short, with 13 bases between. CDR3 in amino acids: CASSVADVRGSPLHF. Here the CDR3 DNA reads TGTGCCAGCAGCGTAGCGGATGTTCGGGGTTCACCCCTCCACTTT.

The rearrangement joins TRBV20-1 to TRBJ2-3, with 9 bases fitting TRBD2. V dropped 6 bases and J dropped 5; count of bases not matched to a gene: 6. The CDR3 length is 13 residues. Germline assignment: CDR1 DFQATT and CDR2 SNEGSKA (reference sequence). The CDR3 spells CSAAGGRGDTQYF. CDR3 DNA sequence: TGCAGTGCCGCGGGGGGGCGGGGAGATACGCAGTATTTT.

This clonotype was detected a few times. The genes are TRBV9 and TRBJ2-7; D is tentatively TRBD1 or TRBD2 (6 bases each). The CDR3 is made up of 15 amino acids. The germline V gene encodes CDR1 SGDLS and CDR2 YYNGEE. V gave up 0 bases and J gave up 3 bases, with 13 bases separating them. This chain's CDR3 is CASSVGQAEGYEQYF. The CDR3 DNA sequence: TGTGCCAGCAGCGTAGGACAGGCGGAGGGCTACGAGCAGTACTTC.

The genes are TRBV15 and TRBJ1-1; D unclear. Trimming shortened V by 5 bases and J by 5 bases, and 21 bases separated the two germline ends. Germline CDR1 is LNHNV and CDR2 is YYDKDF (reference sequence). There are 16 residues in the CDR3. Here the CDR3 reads CATSGVRTGFLTEAFF. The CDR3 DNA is TGTGCCACCAGCGGAGTCAGGACGGGGTTCTTAACTGAAGCTTTCTTT.

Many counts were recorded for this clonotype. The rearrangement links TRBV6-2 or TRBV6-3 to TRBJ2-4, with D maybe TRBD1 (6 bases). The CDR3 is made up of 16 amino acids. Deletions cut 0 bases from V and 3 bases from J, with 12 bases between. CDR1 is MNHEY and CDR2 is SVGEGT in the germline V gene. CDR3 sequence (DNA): TGTGCCAGCAGTTACTCGAACAGGGTAGTCAAAAACATTCAGTACTTC. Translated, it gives CASSYSNRVVKNIQYF.

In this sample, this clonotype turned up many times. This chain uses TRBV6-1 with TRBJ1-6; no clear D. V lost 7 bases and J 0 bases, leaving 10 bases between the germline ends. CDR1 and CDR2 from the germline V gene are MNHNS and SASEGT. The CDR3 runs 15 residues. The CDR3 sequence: CASNLHSSYNSPLHF. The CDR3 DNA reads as TGTGCCAGCAACTTACACAGCTCCTATAATTCACCCCTCCACTTT.

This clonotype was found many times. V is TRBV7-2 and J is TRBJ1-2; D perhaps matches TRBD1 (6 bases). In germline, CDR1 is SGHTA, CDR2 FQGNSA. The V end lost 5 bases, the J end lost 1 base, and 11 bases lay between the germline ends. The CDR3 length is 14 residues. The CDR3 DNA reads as TGTGCCAGCAGCGGAGGGGGGGTTAACTATGGCTACACCTTC. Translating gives CASSGGGVNYGYTF.

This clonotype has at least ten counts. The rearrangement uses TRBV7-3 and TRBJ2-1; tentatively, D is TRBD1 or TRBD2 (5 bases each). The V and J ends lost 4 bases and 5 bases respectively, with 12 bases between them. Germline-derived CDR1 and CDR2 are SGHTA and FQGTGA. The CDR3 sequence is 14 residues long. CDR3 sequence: CASSSHVGDNEQFF. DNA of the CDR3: TGTGCCAGCAGCTCCCATGTGGGGGACAATGAGCAGTTCTTC. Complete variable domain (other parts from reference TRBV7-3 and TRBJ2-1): GAGVSQTPSNKVTEKGKYVELRCDPISGHTALYWYRQSLGQGPEFLIYFQGTGAADDSGLPNDRFFAVRPEGSVSTLKIQRTERGDSAVYLCASSSHVGDNEQFFGPGTRLTVL.

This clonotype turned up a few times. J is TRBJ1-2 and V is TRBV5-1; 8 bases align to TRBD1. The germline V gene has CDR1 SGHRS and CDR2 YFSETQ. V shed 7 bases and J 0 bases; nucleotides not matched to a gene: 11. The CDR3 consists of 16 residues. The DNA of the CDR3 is TGCGCCAGCGGTATCGGACAGGGCCTAGCTAACTATGGCTACACCTTC. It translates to CASGIGQGLANYGYTF.

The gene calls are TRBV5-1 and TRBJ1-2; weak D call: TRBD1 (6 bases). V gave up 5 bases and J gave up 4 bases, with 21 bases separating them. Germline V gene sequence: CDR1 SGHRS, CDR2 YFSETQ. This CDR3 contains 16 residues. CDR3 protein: CASRSTGPALGYGYTF. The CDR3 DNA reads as TGCGCCAGCAGGTCTACAGGGCCTGCCCTGGGCTATGGCTACACCTTC.

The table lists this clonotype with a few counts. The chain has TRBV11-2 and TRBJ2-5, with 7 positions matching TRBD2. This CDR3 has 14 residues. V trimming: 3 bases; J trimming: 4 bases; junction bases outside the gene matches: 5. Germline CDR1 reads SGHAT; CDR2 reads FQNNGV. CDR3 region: CASSFSSGSETQYF. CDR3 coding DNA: TGTGCCAGCAGCTTTTCTAGCGGCTCAGAGACCCAGTACTTC.